This entry lists 7 T cell receptor beta chains sequenced from one sample in a study of OX40 agonist ivuxolimab in advanced cancers. Using immunoSEQ multiplex PCR, the repertoire was profiled, and TCRdb retains in-frame clones only, with some absent. Here the sample spans over 95,000 clones, about 91% being singletons. Sequencing was performed on CD4+ or CD8+ T cells sorted from blood, taken in a trial of the OX40 agonist ivuxolimab. The origin of the receptors is an adult with an advanced solid tumor such as melanoma, head and neck, liver or kidney cancer.

The chain employs TRBV4-1 and TRBJ2-3; 9 nucleotides match TRBD2. The CDR3 is made up of 16 amino acids. Germline CDR1 is MGHRA and CDR2 is YSYEKL. V lost 1 base, J lost 6 bases, and 8 bases stayed unmatched. Here the CDR3 DNA reads TGCGCCAGCAGCCAAGGTAGCGGGAGTGTGGGCGATACGCAGTATTTT. It is translated as CASSQGSGSVGDTQYF.

This clone was seen more than once but under ten times. The chain links TRBV6-5 to TRBJ2-7; 9 bases align to TRBD2. This CDR3 comprises 15 residues. The germline V gene encodes CDR1 MNHEY and CDR2 SVGAGI. Germline trimming cut 0 bases from V and 4 bases from J; bases unmatched to any gene: 4. CDR3 in amino acids: CASSYSDSGSYEQYF. The CDR3 nucleotides read TGTGCCAGCAGTTACTCAGATAGCGGGAGTTACGAGCAGTACTTC.

This chain uses TRBV30 with TRBJ2-1; 10 bases fit TRBD2. CDR3 length equals 14 residues. The germline V gene has CDR1 GTSNPN and CDR2 SVGIG (reference sequence). Trimming cost V 4 bases and J 2 bases; bases outside gene matches: 2. The chain's CDR3 is CAWTSGSTYNEQFF. DNA for the CDR3: TGTGCCTGGACTAGCGGGAGTACCTACAATGAGCAGTTCTTC.

This chain connects TRBV27 to TRBJ2-3, with D perhaps matching TRBD1 or TRBD2 (5 bases each). This CDR3 region has 15 residues. Germline assignment: CDR1 MNHEY and CDR2 SMNVEV (reference sequence). V lost 6 bases and J lost 5, with 18 bases in between. In nucleotides, the CDR3 is TGTGCCAGCAGGAGGGGCCGCCAAGCCGGAGATACGCAGTATTTT. Protein: CASRRGRQAGDTQYF.

The rearrangement joins TRBV28 to TRBJ2-7; weak D call: TRBD2 (5 bases). Germline loops: CDR1 MDHEN, CDR2 SYDVKM. The V end was cut by 7 bases, the J end by 2 bases, with 15 bases between. The CDR3 runs to 14 residues. In nucleotides, the CDR3 is TGTGCCAGCATTGAGAGCGGCCGCGCCTACGAGCAGTACTTC. Residues: CASIESGRAYEQYF. Using reference TRBV28 and TRBJ2-7 for the parts outside the CDR3, the full variable domain is DVKVTQSSRYLVKRTGEKVFLECVQDMDHENMFWYRQDPGLGLRLIYFSYDVKMKEKGDIPEGYSVSREKKERFSLILESASTNQTSMYLCASIESGRAYEQYFGPGTRLTVT.

The chain carries TRBV1 and TRBJ2-7; TRBD2, as called in the table, went unchecked against the DNA. TRBV1 is a known pseudogene. This CDR3 has 21 amino acids. CDR3 nucleotides: TGCACCAGCAGCCAAGATTCAAGCCTAGCGGAAAGGGCATATTCTCCTGACGAGCAGTACTTC. Amino acids: CTSSQDSSLAERAYSPDEQYF.

CDR3 residues: CASSQGPLNRPVNNEQFF. CDR3 sequence (DNA): TGCGCCAGCAGCCAAGGGCCCCTCAACAGGCCAGTTAACAATGAGCAGTTCTTC. The chain joins TRBV4-3 to TRBJ2-1; D is possibly TRBD1 (5 bases). The CDR3 extends over 18 amino acids. V was pared by 1 base and J by 5 bases, with 21 bases between. Germline-derived CDR1 and CDR2 are LGHNA and YSLEER.